Sequencing of this TCR beta chain was carried out in a study of naive and memory T cell subsets. Findings of the study overall: Naive repertoires, especially CD8, held a few larger clonotypes, possibly memory cells re-expressing CD45RA.

The V gene's germline CDR1 is LGHNA and CDR2 YSLEER. The trim removed 2 bases at V and 5 bases at J, leaving 3 bases unmatched. The CDR3 runs 17 residues. This clonotype has a count of ten or more. The antigen is not known. Two oligonucleotides, mixed equimolar, formed the beta constant-region primer covering TRBC1 and TRBC2. Nested alpha and beta constant-region primers with the SP2 primer drove four PCR rounds on ligated cDNA. A 12-nucleotide UMI and the SP2 primer were added to the cDNA 3' end by oligonucleotide ligation. In TCRdb, the UMI-ligation and nested PCR reads were re-called with MiXCR into one record per CDR3 protein. This repertoire shows over 90,000 distinct CDR3 sequences, roughly 12% found once; its top ten account for just over 0.13%. Cells stained for CD3, CD4, CD8, CD45RA and CD27 were sorted into four subsets.

Sequences were obtained from naive CD4+ T cells from blood. The TCR sequence derives from a human donor in good health. The rearrangement links TRBV4-3 to TRBJ2-2; 15 bases fit TRBD2. CDR3 sequence reads: CASSQSGLAGGTGELFF. The DNA for the CDR3 is TGCGCCAGCAGCCAAAGCGGACTAGCGGGAGGGACCGGGGAGCTGTTTTTT.